A single T cell receptor (beta chain) is shown here with its context. The entry originates in a study of synovial regulatory T cells in juvenile arthritis. Sequenced by immunoSEQ multiplex PCR; TCRdb stores in-frame clones only, minus some. The sample table includes roughly 8,000 clones. This CDR3 has 17 residues. This entry has no DNA. The germline CDR1 and CDR2 sequences are KGHSH and LQKENI. The gene calls are TRBV18 and TRBJ2-7; lacking DNA, the TRBD2 call made by TCRdb goes unchecked. This TCR came from a donor younger than 30 with juvenile idiopathic arthritis. Specimen: Treg cells from blood. Stated subset: remaining (HLA-DR-negative) circulating blood Treg cells. The CDR3: CASSPQSGLAGAYEQYF.